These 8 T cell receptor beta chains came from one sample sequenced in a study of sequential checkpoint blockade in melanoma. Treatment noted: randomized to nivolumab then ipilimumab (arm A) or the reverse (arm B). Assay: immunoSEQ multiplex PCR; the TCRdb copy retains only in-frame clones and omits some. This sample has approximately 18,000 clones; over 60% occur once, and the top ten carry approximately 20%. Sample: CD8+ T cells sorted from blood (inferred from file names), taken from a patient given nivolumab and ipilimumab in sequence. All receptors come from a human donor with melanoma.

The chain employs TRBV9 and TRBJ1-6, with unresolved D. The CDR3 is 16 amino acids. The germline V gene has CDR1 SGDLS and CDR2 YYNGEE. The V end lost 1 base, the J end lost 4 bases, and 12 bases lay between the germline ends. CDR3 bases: TGTGCCAGCAGCGTATCCGATTCGAGGTATAATTCACCCCTCCACTTT. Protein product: CASSVSDSRYNSPLHF.

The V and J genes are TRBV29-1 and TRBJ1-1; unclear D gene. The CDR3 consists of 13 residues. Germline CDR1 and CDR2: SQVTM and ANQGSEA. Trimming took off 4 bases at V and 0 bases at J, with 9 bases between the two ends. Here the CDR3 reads CSVGGGMNTEAFF. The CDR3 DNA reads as TGCAGCGTTGGGGGAGGCATGAACACTGAAGCTTTCTTT.

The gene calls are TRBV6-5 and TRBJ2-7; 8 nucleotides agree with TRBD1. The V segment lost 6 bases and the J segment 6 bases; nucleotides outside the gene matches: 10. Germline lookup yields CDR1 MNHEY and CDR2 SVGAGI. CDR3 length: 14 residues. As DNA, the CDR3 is TGTGCCAGCAGGGGGACAGGTGGGGTGTCCGAGCAGTACTTC. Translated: CASRGTGGVSEQYF.

The CDR3 DNA sequence: TGTGCCAGCAGTTTTGACAGGGGTGGCTATGGCTACACCTTC. This codes for CASSFDRGGYGYTF. The chain has TRBV28 and TRBJ1-2; 8 positions agree with TRBD1. This CDR3 spans 14 amino acids. The V segment lost 3 bases and the J segment 4 bases; nucleotides outside the gene matches: 4. Germline V gene data show CDR1 as MDHEN and CDR2 as SYDVKM.

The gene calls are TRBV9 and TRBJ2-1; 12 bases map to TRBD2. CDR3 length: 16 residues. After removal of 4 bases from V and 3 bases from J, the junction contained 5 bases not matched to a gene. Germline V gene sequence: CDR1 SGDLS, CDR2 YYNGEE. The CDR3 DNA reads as TGTGCCAGCAGCCTCACTAGCGGGGGGCTCTACAATGAGCAGTTCTTC. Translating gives CASSLTSGGLYNEQFF.

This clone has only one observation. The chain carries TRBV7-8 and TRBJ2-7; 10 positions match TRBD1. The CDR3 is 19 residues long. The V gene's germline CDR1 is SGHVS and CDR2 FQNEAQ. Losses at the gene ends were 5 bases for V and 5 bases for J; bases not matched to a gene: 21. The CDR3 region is CASSAIGTGVPRFGDEQYF. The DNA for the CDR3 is TGTGCCAGCAGCGCCATAGGGACAGGGGTCCCCCGATTTGGGGACGAGCAGTACTTC. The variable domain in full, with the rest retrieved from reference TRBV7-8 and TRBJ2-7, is GAGVSQSPRYKVAKRGQDVALRCDPISGHVSLFWYQQALGQGPEFLTYFQNEAQLDKSGLPSDRFFAERPEGSVSTLKIQRTQQEDSAVYLCASSAIGTGVPRFGDEQYFGPGTRLTVT.

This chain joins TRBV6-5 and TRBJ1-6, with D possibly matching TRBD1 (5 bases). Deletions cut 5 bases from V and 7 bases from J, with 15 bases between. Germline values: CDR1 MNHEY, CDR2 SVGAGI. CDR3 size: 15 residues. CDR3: CASSATGGGNSPLHF. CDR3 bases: TGTGCCAGCAGTGCGACGGGGGGAGGAAATTCACCCCTCCACTTT.

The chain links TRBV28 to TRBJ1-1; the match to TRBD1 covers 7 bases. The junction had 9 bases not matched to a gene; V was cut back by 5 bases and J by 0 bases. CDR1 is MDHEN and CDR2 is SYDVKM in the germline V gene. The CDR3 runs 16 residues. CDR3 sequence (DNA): TGTGCCAGCAGTCGGGAGGGGGCAGTCATGAACACTGAAGCTTTCTTT. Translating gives CASSREGAVMNTEAFF.